This TCR beta chain was sequenced for a study of blood T cell repertoires in COVID-19. In the authors' workflow: Estimates of nucleated cell counts were drawn from the amplification of reference gene primers. Repertoires were generated with immunoSEQ multiplex PCR, while TCRdb's copy carries only in-frame clones and drops some. V and J calls and clone size are copied from that table; D and trimming were computed from the DNA. The sample includes approximately 150,000 clones, around 80% of them seen just once. This CDR3 has 14 residues. Germline-derived CDR1 and CDR2 are MDHEN and SYDVKM. V lost 10 bases and J lost 4; bases outside the gene matches: 9.

The sequencing sample was made of peripheral blood. This sequence originates from a woman between 65 and 79 years old with acute or convalescent COVID-19. This chain joins TRBV28 and TRBJ2-7; 11 bases agree with TRBD1. CDR3 sequence reads: CAIDLGQGAYEQYF. The CDR3 DNA is TGTGCCATCGATTTAGGACAGGGGGCTTACGAGCAGTACTTC.